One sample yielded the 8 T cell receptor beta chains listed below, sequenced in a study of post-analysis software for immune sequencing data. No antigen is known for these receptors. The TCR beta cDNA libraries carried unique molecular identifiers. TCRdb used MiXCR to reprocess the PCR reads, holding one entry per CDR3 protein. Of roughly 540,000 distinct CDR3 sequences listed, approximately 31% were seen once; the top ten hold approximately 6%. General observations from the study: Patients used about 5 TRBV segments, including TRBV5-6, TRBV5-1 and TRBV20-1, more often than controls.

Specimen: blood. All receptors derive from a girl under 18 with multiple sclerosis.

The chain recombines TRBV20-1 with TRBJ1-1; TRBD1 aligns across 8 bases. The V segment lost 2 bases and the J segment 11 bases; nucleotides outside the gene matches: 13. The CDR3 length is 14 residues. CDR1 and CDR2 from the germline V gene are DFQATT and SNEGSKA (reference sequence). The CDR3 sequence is CSARSRTGTSLAFF. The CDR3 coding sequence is TGCAGTGCTAGATCCCGGACAGGGACTTCTTTGGCTTTCTTT.

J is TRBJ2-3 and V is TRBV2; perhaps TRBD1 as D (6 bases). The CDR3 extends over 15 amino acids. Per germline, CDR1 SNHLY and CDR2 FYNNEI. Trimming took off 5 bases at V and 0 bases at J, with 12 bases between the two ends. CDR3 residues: CASSKGHPSTDTQYF. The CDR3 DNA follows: TGTGCCAGCAGTAAGGGACATCCTAGCACAGATACGCAGTATTTT. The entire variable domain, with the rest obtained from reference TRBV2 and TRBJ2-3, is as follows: EPEVTQTPSHQVTQMGQEVILRCVPISNHLYFYWYRQILGQKVEFLVSFYNNEISEKSEIFDDQFSVERPDGSNFTLKIRSTKLEDSAMYFCASSKGHPSTDTQYFGPGTRLTVL.

As DNA, the CDR3 is TGCAGTGCTAGAGTGGGTATAGGGGACTCGAACACCGGGGAGCTGTTTTTT. This gives the protein CSARVGIGDSNTGELFF. The rearrangement links TRBV20-1 to TRBJ2-2, with D maybe TRBD2 (6 bases). V lost 1 base and J 0 bases, leaving 15 bases between the germline ends. The germline CDR1 and CDR2 sequences are DFQATT and SNEGSKA (reference sequence). The CDR3 has 17 residues.

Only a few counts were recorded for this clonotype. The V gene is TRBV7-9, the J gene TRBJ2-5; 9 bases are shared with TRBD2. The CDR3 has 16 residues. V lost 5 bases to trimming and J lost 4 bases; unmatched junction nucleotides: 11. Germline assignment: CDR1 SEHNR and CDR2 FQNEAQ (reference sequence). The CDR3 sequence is CASSPGLARVRETQYF. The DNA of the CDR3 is TGTGCCAGCAGCCCGGGACTAGCTCGAGTGAGAGAGACCCAGTACTTC.

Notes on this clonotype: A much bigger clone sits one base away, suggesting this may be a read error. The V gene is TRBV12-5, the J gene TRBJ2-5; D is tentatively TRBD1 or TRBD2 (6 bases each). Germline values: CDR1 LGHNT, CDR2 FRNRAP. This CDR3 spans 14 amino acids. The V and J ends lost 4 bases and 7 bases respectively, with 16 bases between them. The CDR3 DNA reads TGTGCTAGTGGTTCGGGGGCGAGTCGAGGGACCCAGTACTTC. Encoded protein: CASGSGASRGTQYF. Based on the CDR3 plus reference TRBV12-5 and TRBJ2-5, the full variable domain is DARVTQTPRHKVTEMGQEVTMRCQPILGHNTVFWYRQTMMQGLELLAYFRNRAPLDDSGMPKDRFSAEMPDATLATLKIQPSEPRDSAVYFCASGSGASRGTQYFGPGTRLLVL.

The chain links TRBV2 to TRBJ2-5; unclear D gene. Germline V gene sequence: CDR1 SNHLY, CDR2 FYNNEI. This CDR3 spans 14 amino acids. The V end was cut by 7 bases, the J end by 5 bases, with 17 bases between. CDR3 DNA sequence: TGTGCCAGCAATGGATATGAGCTCCCGGAGACCCAGTACTTC. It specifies CASNGYELPETQYF.

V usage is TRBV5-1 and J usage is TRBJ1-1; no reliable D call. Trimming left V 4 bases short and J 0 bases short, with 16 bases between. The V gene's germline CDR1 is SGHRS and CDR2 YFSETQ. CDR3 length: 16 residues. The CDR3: CASSTRGGSLNTEAFF. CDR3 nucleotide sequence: TGCGCCAGCAGCACCCGGGGAGGTAGCTTGAACACTGAAGCTTTCTTT.

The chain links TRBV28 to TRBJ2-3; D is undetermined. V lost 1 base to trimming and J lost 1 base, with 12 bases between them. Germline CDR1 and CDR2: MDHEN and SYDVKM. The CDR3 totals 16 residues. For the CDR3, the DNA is TGTGCCAGCAGTTTATTCCTCAGGAAGGGCACAGATACGCAGTATTTT. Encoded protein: CASSLFLRKGTDTQYF.